This passage covers 5 T cell receptor beta chains from one sample sequenced in a study of Tregs in tolerant kidney transplant recipients. Repertoires were generated with immunoSEQ multiplex PCR, while TCRdb's copy carries only in-frame clones and drops some. The sample table sets out fewer than 55,000 clones. The specimen was CD4+ T cells from blood, collected before the transplant. The receptors derive from a human donor who received a combined kidney and bone marrow transplant.

In regard to this clone: The sequenced fragment ends 3 residues before the CDR3 boundary, so the rest is inferred from the germline J gene. The chain links TRBV30 to TRBJ2-1, with 10 bases matching TRBD2. CDR3 length: 16 amino acids. CDR1 is GTSNPN and CDR2 is SVGIG in the germline V gene (reference sequence). V lost 0 bases, J lost 6 bases, and 8 bases stayed unmatched. The CDR3 loop is CAWSVRASGRSNEQFF. The DNA read from the CDR3 is TGTGCCTGGAGTGTACGGGCTAGCGGGAGAAGCAATGAG. The complete variable domain, with remaining parts taken from reference TRBV30 and TRBJ2-1, reads SQTIHQWPATLVQPVGSPLSLECTVEGTSNPNLYWYRQAAGRGLQLLFYSVGIGQISSEVPQNLSASRPQDRQFILSSKKLLLSDSGFYLCAWSVRASGRSNEQFFGPGTRLTVL.

In regard to this clone: The DNA ends 3 residues before the CDR3 does, and the rest of the CDR3 is filled in from the germline J gene. V gene TRBV2 combines with J gene TRBJ2-5; D uncertain. CDR1 is SNHLY, CDR2 FYNNEI, per germline. Between the trimmed V and J ends, which lost 2 bases and 4 bases, there was a span of 5 bases. The CDR3 consists of 12 residues. The CDR3 here is CASSESGETQYF. CDR3 bases read: TGTGCCAGCAGTGAATCGGGAGAGACC.

As for this clone: The CDR3 extends 3 residues past the end of the read, so its final part is completed from the germline J gene. The rearrangement links TRBV6-8 to TRBJ1-4; TRBD1 agrees at 7 bases. Trimming at V came to 6 bases and at J to 7 bases, leaving 11 bases not matched to a gene. Germline V lookup: CDR1 MNHGY, CDR2 SAAAGT. The CDR3 is made up of 15 amino acids. The CDR3 loop is CASSSKQGSGEKLFF. The sequenced CDR3 bases are TGTGCCAGCAGCTCCAAACAGGGGAGCGGTGAAAAA.

With regard to this clone: The read terminates 3 residues before the CDR3 end, so the remaining end is supplied by the germline J gene. The chain carries TRBV7-2 and TRBJ2-5, with 9 bases fitting TRBD1. The CDR3 has 15 amino acids. Germline CDR1 is SGHTA and CDR2 is FQGNSA. V trimming: 6 bases; J trimming: 3 bases; junction bases outside the gene matches: 8. CDR3 protein: CASSLTGTGKETQYF. CDR3 DNA (partial): TGTGCCAGCAGTCTCACCGGGACAGGGAAAGAGACC.

Remarks on this clone: The read comes to an end 3 residues before the CDR3 does, leaving the germline J gene to fill in the end. This chain uses TRBV7-9 with TRBJ2-1, with D possibly matching TRBD1 (5 bases). The V end was cut by 4 bases, the J end by 7 bases, with 14 bases between. CDR3 size: 14 residues. Germline V lookup: CDR1 SEHNR, CDR2 FQNEAQ (reference sequence). The CDR3 sequence is CASSSHGAVNEQFF. The DNA read from the CDR3 is TGTGCCAGCAGCTCTCATGGGGCCGTAAATGAG. The variable domain in full, with the rest retrieved from reference TRBV7-9 and TRBJ2-1, is DTGVSQNPRHKITKRGQNVTFRCDPISEHNRLYWYRQTLGQGPEFLTYFQNEAQLEKSRLLSDRFSAERPKGSFSTLEIQRTEQGDSAMYLCASSSHGAVNEQFFGPGTRLTVL.